This T cell receptor (beta chain) is drawn from a study of blood T cell repertoires in COVID-19. Across the study: Specimens from acute and convalescent COVID-19 originated in the United States, Italy and Spain. PBMCs, B-cell-depleted T cells, or T cells provided the cDNA or gDNA that made up the material.

Source study methods: For nucleated cells, counts were estimated from reference gene primer amplification. Clones were read by immunoSEQ multiplex PCR, and TCRdb kept only the in-frame ones, dropping some. The V and J calls and clone size were taken over from that table, and D and trimming were inferred from the DNA. The repertoire holds about 180,000 clones, with roughly 81% as singletons. Seattle's enrolled individuals joined amid active infection and were then monitored longitudinally. Germline CDR1 and CDR2: SNHLY and FYNNEI. The CDR3 extends over 13 amino acids. The V end lost 2 bases, the J end lost 4 bases, and 8 bases lay between the germline ends.

This sequence was found in a woman aged 80 or over with COVID-19, enrolled during active disease. The rearrangement uses TRBV2 and TRBJ2-5; a possible D gene is TRBD1 (5 bases). Sequenced input: peripheral blood. The CDR3 loop reads CASSELRVETQYF. CDR3 DNA: TGTGCCAGCAGTGAACTCAGGGTAGAGACCCAGTACTTC.